This entry features one TCR beta chain sequence. What it binds is not known. The CDR3 contains 18 residues. The germline V gene has CDR1 SGHDT and CDR2 YYEEEE. With 3 bases clipped from V and 0 bases from J, the junction kept 8 bases outside the gene matches. The record originates from a study of siplizumab effects on memory and regulatory T cells. General study findings and limits: Siplizumab brought about a significant reduction in alloreactive sequences traceable to unstimulated CD4+ memory cells. The majority of clones, roughly 75-95% of proliferating CD4+ or CD8+ clones, lacked an assignable naive or memory phenotype.

Clones were sequenced by immunoSEQ multiplex PCR, and TCRdb holds only the in-frame ones, with some missing. The sample consists of about 100,000 clones, 80% to 95% of them appearing once. Sequenced material: CD4+ T cells sorted from blood. The TCR comes from a human donor in good health. The V call is TRBV5-6, the J call TRBJ2-1; the match to TRBD2 covers 11 bases. CDR3 in amino acids: CASSYGLAGASSYNEQFF. In DNA form, the CDR3 reads TGTGCCAGCAGCTATGGACTAGCGGGCGCCAGCTCCTACAATGAGCAGTTCTTC.